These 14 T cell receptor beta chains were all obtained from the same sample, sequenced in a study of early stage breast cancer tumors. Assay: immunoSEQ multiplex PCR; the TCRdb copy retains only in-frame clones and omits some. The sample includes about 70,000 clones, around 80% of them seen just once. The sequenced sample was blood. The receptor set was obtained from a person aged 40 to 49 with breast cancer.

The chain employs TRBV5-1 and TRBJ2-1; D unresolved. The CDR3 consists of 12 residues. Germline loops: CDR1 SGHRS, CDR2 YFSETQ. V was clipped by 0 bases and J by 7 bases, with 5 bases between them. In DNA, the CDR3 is TGCGCCAGCAGCTTGGCTCTGAATGAGCAGTTCTTC. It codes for CASSLALNEQFF.

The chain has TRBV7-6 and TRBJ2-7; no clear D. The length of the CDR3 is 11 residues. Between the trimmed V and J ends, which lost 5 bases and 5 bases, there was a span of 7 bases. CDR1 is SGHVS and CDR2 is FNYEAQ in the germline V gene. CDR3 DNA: TGTGCCAGCAGCCTGGGGAACGAGCAGTACTTC. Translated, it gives CASSLGNEQYF.

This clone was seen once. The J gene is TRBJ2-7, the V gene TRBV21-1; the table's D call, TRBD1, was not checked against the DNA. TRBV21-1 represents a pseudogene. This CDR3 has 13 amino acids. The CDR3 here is CASSINGRTKQYF. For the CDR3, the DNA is TGTGCCAGCAGCATAAATGGCCGTACGAAGCAGTACTTC.

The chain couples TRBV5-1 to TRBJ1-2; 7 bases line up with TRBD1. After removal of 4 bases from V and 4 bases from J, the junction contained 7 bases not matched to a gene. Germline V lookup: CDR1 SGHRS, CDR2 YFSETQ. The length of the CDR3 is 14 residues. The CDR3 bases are TGCGCCAGCAGCCCCCTAGGACAGGTCTATGGCTACACCTTC. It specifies CASSPLGQVYGYTF.

The chain's CDR3 is CASSLYRGEQYF. The CDR3 DNA reads TGCGCCAGCAGCCTATACCGGGGCGAGCAGTACTTC. The chain employs TRBV5-1 and TRBJ2-7; possible D gene TRBD2, 5 bases. CDR1 and CDR2 (germline): SGHRS, YFSETQ. The CDR3 runs to 12 residues. Trimming pared 4 bases from V and 6 bases from J, leaving 11 bases between.

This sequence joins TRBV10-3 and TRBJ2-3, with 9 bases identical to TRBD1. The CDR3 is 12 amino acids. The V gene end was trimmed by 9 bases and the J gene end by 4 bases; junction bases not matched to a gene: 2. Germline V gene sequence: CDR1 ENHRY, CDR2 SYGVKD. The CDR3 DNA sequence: TGTGCCATACAGGGGGCCGCAGATACGCAGTATTTT. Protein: CAIQGAADTQYF.

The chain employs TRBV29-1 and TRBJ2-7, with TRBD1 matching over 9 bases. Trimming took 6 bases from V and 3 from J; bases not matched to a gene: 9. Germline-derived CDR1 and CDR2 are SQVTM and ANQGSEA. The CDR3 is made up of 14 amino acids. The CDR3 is CSVTGTGTYYEQYF. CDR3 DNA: TGCAGCGTCACCGGGACAGGGACGTACTACGAGCAGTACTTC.

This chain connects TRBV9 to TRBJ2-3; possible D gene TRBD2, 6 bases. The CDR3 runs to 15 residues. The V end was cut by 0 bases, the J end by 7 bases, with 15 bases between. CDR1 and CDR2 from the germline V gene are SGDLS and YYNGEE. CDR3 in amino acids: CASSVEDGSVYTQYF. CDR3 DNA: TGTGCCAGCAGCGTAGAGGACGGGAGTGTGTATACGCAGTATTTT.

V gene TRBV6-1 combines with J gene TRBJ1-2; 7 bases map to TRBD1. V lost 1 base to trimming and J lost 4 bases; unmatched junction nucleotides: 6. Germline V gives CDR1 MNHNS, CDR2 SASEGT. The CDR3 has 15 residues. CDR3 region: CASSEGGTAIYGYTF. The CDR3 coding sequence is TGTGCCAGCAGTGAAGGTGGGACAGCGATCTATGGCTACACCTTC.

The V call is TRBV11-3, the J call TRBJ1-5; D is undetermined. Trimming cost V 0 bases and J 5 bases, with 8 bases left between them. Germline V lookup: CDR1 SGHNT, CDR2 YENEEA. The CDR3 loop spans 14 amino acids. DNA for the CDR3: TGTGCCAGCAGCTTAGAGGGAAGAGATCAGCCCCAGCATTTT. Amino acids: CASSLEGRDQPQHF.

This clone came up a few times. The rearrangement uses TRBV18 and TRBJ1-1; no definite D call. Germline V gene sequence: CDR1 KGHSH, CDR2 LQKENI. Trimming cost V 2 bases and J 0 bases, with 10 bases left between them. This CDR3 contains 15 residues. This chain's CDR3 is CASSPDADMNTEAFF. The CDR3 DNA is TGTGCCAGCTCACCAGATGCAGACATGAACACTGAAGCTTTCTTT.

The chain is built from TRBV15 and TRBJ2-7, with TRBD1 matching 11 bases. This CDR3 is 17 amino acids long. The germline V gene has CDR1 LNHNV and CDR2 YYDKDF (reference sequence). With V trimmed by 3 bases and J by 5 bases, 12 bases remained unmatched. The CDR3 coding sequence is TGTGCCACCAGCAGGGACAGGGGGCCTGTGGGGGTGAACGAGCAGTACTTC. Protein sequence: CATSRDRGPVGVNEQYF. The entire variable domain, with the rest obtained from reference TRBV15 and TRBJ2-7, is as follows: DAMVIQNPRYQVTQFGKPVTLSCSQTLNHNVMYWYQQKSSQAPKLLFHYYDKDFNNEADTPDNFQSRRPNTSFCFLDIRSPGLGDTAMYLCATSRDRGPVGVNEQYFGPGTRLTVT.

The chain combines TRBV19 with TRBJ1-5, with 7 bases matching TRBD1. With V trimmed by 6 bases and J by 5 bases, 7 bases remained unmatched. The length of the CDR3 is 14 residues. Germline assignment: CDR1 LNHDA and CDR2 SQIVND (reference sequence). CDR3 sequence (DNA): TGTGCCAGTAGCACCGACAGGGCGGATCAGCCCCAGCATTTT. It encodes CASSTDRADQPQHF.

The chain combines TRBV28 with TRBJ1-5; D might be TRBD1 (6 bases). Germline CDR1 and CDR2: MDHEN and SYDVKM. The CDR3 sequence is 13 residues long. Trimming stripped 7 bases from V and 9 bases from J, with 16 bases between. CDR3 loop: CASTPPGGRPQHF. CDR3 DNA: TGTGCCAGCACCCCCCCCGGGGGGCGGCCCCAGCATTTT. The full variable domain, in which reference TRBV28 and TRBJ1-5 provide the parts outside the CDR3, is DVKVTQSSRYLVKRTGEKVFLECVQDMDHENMFWYRQDPGLGLRLIYFSYDVKMKEKGDIPEGYSVSREKKERFSLILESASTNQTSMYLCASTPPGGRPQHFGDGTRLSIL.